The T cell receptor (beta chain) under discussion was sequenced for a study of T cell repertoires in breast cancer (dated by TCRdb to the mid-2010s). For the study in its entirety: Tumors, lymph nodes and peripheral blood lymphocytes from breast cancer patients, as well as peripheral blood from healthy control donors, were profiled. The majority of the roughly 20 patient tumors analyzed for shared TCRs were ER+/PR+. The controls were nine healthy donors whose age range was similar to that of the patients. Sequencing yielded on average roughly 450,000 sequences per sample and around 10 reads per input cell. Because breast cancer has a low mutational burden and rarely has common mutations, the study reasoned that TCRs shared between breast cancer patients would target shared antigens. After being minced and digested with Liberase and DNase, tumors and tumor-involved lymph nodes were passed through 70-um and 40-um filters. Tumor-free lymph nodes were processed without enzymatic digestion, and blood samples were separated by Ficoll. What the study reported, not specific to this receptor: Fewer than 20 TCR pairs were shared across seven or more patient tumors and rarely found in control blood, suggesting possible tumor specificity. Tumor-involved sentinel lymph nodes shared about fourfold more TCRs with matched tumor repertoires than tumor-free nodes (7.7% versus 2%). Emulsion RT-PCR was regarded as qualitative rather than quantitative, because clone recovery was skewed by transcript abundance and primer differences. Shared TCRs were encoded by various nucleotide sequences, which suggests selection and expansion based on antigen. TRBV7 predominance was observed among shared TCRs, which possibly reflected tumor recognition or mispriming bias from eight TRBV7 primers. Discarding singleton TCRs and sampling only part of each tumor may have missed genuine antitumor clones.

This clonotype was seen a handful of times. This clone's antigen is unknown. The record has no base qualities; no much larger clone is one base away. Library construction relied on emulsion pairing. Unpaired genes were suppressed by a second nested PCR containing blocking oligos, after which a third nested PCR added Illumina adaptors and barcodes. Each master mix for emulsion RT-PCR held about 4,500-260,000 T cells along with C-region, Stepout and V-region primers. The Micellula Emulsion and Purification Kit was used to generate emulsions, and Qiagen OneStep RT-PCR reagents were used for RT-PCR. Pooled libraries were sequenced with paired-end 2 x 250 reads on an Illumina MiSeq. In the paper's pipeline: In Galaxy, read pairs were joined and then clipped at the engineered overlap into separate alpha and beta files, and any unclipped reads were discarded. To assign alpha-beta pairs, the researchers used CompleteTCR, a MiTCR-based pipeline that relies on an R script to link chains sharing read cluster identifiers. TCR sequences observed only once, about 1-3.2%, were removed as potential sequencing errors. TCRdb ran its own pipeline on the public reads, namely fastp trimming at Q25 and MiXCR clone calling, and kept in-frame beta chains. CDR3 protein sequences are deduplicated, and each keeps its most common genes and DNA. None of the V and J calls come from the authors' own analysis; TCRdb made them. Present in this sample are roughly 40,000 distinct CDR3 sequences, roughly 42% of which were seen just once. In total, the top ten clones hold around three fifths of the sample.

To analyze paired alpha-beta TCRs of CD8+ T cells, the study used an expanded emulsion RT-PCR method with primers covering all TCR V genes. CD8+ T cells were isolated with a CD8 positive selection kit and incubated overnight in roughly 9.6 IU/mL IL-2 before emulsion RT-PCR. From cysteine to phenylalanine, the CDR3 is 14 amino acids long. Only the CDR3 region is kept as DNA, spanning 42 bases read in frame from base 1. V loses 0 bases, J loses 6 bases, and the germline ends lie 11 bases apart. From the germline V gene (reference sequence), CDR1 is MNHEY and CDR2 is SMNVEV. This chain joins TRBV27 to TRBJ1-2; possibly the D gene is TRBD1, per 6 matching bases. This sequence originates from a pool of human donors with breast cancer or a healthy control (not recorded which). Sequencing was done on a sample of CD8+ T cells. In nucleotides, the sequence is TGTGCCAGCAGTTTATCAGGGGGAAGAAATGGCTACACCTTC. Translated, it gives CASSLSGGRNGYTF.